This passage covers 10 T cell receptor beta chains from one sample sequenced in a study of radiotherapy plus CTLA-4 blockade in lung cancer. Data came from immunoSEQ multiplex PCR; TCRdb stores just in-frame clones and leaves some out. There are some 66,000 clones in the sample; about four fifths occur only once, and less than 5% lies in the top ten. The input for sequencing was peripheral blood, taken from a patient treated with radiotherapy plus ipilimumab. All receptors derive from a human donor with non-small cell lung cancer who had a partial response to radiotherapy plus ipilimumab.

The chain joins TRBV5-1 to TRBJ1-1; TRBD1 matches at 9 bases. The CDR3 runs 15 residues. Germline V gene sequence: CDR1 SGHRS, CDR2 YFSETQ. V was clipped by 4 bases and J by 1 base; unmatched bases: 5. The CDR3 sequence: CASSPGQGKNTEAFF. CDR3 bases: TGCGCCAGCAGCCCTGGACAGGGGAAGAACACTGAAGCTTTCTTT.

In DNA, the CDR3 is TGCGCCAGCAGCACGGGGACAGGGGGAAAGGAGACCCAGTACTTC. Translating gives CASSTGTGGKETQYF. The chain is built from TRBV5-1 and TRBJ2-5; 11 bases agree with TRBD1. The J segment lost 5 bases and the V segment lost 4 bases, leaving 7 bases of the junction unmatched. Germline V gene lookup returns CDR1 SGHRS and CDR2 YFSETQ. This CDR3 contains 15 residues.

As DNA, the CDR3 is TGTGCCAGCAGTCCCTTCCGCCTAGCGGGAGGGCCGCCCGAGCAGTACTTC. Amino acids: CASSPFRLAGGPPEQYF. V and J are TRBV27 and TRBJ2-7, with 12 positions matching TRBD2. The junction had 14 bases not matched to a gene; V was cut back by 5 bases and J by 6 bases. This CDR3 comprises 17 residues. Per germline, CDR1 MNHEY and CDR2 SMNVEV (reference sequence).

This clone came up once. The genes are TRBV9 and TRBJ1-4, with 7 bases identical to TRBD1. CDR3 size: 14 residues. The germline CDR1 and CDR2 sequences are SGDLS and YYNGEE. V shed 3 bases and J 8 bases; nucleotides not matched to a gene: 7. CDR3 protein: CASSARQGDEKLFF. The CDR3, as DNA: TGTGCCAGCAGCGCGCGACAGGGAGACGAAAAACTGTTTTTT.

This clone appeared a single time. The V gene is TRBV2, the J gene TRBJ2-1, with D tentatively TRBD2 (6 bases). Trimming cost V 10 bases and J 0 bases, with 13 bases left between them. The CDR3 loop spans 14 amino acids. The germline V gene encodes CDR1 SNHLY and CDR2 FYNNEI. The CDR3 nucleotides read TGTGCCACAACCAAGGAGGGCTCCTACAATGAGCAGTTCTTC. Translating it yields CATTKEGSYNEQFF.

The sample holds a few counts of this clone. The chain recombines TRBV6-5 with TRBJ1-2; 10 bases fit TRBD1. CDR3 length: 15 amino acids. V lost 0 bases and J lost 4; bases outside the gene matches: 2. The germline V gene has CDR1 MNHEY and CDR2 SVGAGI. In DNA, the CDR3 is TGTGCCAGCAGTTACTCTTGGACAGGGGGCTATGGCTACACCTTC. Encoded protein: CASSYSWTGGYGYTF.

The CDR3 DNA follows: TGTGCCAGCAGCTGGGGGGGCGGGAGGAACACCGGGGAGCTGTTTTTT. It codes for CASSWGGGRNTGELFF. The chain links TRBV5-4 to TRBJ2-2, with a weak D call TRBD2 (7 bases). This CDR3 has 16 amino acids. Germline V gene data show CDR1 as SGHNT and CDR2 as YYREEE (reference sequence). Deletions cut 3 bases from V and 1 base from J, with 13 bases between.

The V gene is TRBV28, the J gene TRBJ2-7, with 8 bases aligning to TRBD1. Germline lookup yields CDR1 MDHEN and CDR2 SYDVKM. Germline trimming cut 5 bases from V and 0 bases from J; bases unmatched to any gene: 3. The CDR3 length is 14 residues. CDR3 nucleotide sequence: TGTGCCAGCAGTGGGACAGGAAGCTCCTACGAGCAGTACTTC. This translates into CASSGTGSSYEQYF.

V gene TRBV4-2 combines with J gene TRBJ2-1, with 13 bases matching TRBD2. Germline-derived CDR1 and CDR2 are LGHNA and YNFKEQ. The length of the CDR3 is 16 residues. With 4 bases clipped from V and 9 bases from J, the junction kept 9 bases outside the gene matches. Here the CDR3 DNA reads TGTGCCAGCAGCCCCCCAAGACTAGCGGGAGGAGGTGAGCAGTTCTTC. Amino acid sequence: CASSPPRLAGGGEQFF.

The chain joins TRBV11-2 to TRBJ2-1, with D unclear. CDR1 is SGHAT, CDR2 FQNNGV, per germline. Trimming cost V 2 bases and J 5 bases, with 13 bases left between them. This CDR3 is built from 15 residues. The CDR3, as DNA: TGTGCCAGCAGCTTAAATCCGACACTTAACAATGAGCAGTTCTTC. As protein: CASSLNPTLNNEQFF.